This T cell receptor (beta chain) was identified in a study of human T cells and chemical hapten exposure. General study points: No change in TCRs above 1 in 1000 frequency was produced by DPC sensitization.

V was clipped by 1 base and J by 5 bases, with 9 bases between them. CDR1 and CDR2 (germline): SGHVS, FQNEAQ. The CDR3 consists of 14 residues. Researchers extracted total RNA from unfractionated whole blood. Worth noting for this clonotype: The antigen remains unidentified.

Individual cDNA molecules received unique molecular identifiers in the library. One entry per CDR3 protein, called by TCRdb with MiXCR from the 5' RACE reads. The sample lists 65,000 to 90,000 distinct CDR3 sequences; about a sixth were seen once. This TCR derives from a female donor in good health. The rearrangement joins TRBV7-8 to TRBJ1-5; D call uncertain. CDR3 in amino acids: CASSLEIRDQPQHF. DNA of the CDR3: TGTGCCAGCAGCTTAGAGATTCGAGATCAGCCCCAGCATTTT.